This TCR beta chain appears in the sequencing data of a study of OX40 agonist ivuxolimab in advanced cancers. About the study: The dose of intravenous ivuxolimab that patients received every 2 weeks ranged from 0.01 to 10 mg/kg. Hepatocellular carcinoma, melanoma, renal cell or head and neck cancer affected the dose-escalation patients.

Points on this clone: Its antigen is not known.

Autoimmune disease history or systemic immunosuppression was exclusionary. Germline assignment: CDR1 SGDLS and CDR2 YYNGEE. V trimming: 3 bases; J trimming: 2 bases; junction bases outside the gene matches: 1. CDR3 length equals 13 residues. Whole-study results and caveats: Antigen specificity was not determined for the expanded peripheral T cells.

Assay: immunoSEQ multiplex PCR; the TCRdb copy retains only in-frame clones and omits some. The table shows around 62,000 clones, with 65% to 90% occurring only once. The V and J genes are TRBV9 and TRBJ2-7; 8 bases agree with TRBD2. This sample comprised CD4+ or CD8+ T cells sorted from blood, obtained in a trial of the OX40 agonist ivuxolimab. The clonotype was recovered from an adult with an advanced solid tumor such as melanoma, head and neck, liver or kidney cancer. DNA of the CDR3: TGTGCCAGCAGCGCGGGACTAGCCTACGAGCAGTACTTC. This gives the protein CASSAGLAYEQYF.